These 25 T cell receptor beta chains were sequenced from one sample in a study of CXCR3-negative and CXCR3-positive naive CD8 T cells. Researchers prepared the TRB cDNA libraries using 5' RACE with UMI labels. Each CDR3 protein gets one entry in TCRdb, which reprocessed the 5' RACE reads and gives no DNA. The table lists roughly 99,000 distinct CDR3 sequences. Antigens of these TCRs are unknown. Overall study results and limits: TRB CDR3s were more hydrophobic in CXCR3-positive than in CXCR3-negative naive cells.

Sequenced material: naive CXCR3+ CD8+ T cells from blood. Subset meaning: CD45RO-CCR7+CD27+CD95- naive CD8+ T cells expressing CXCR3 (TNR3+). The receptors were gathered from a human donor in good health. Some clones in this sample may be carry-over from other donors' samples.

This chain links TRBV3-1 with TRBJ1-5. The germline V gene has CDR1 LGHDT and CDR2 YNNKEL (reference sequence). The CDR3 contains 19 residues. The CDR3 region is CASSHGVKSGGYSNQPQHF.

This rearrangement joins TRBV7-2 to TRBJ2-1; TCRdb outputs TRBD2, but without DNA this stays unchecked. CDR3 size: 16 residues. The germline CDR1 and CDR2 sequences are SGHTA and FQGNSA. CDR3: CASRPTGTSGVYEQFF.

The V call is TRBV6-5, the J call TRBJ2-5. The CDR3 length is 13 residues. Germline lookup yields CDR1 MNHEY and CDR2 SVGAGI. CDR3 in amino acids: CASTTSDQETQYF.

This sequence joins TRBV4-3 and TRBJ2-1; TCRdb calls TRBD1, which cannot be checked without DNA. CDR1 is LGHNA and CDR2 is YSLEER in the germline V gene. The CDR3 spans 16 residues. The CDR3 reads CASSQDSGAGFNEQFF.

The chain combines TRBV9 with TRBJ1-2. The CDR3 consists of 14 residues. Per the germline V gene, CDR1 is SGDLS and CDR2 is YYNGEE. CDR3 amino acids: CASSTGGSSYGYTF.

The chain combines TRBV14 with TRBJ2-5. The CDR3 sequence is 16 residues long. Germline V gene sequence: CDR1 SGHDN, CDR2 FVKESK. The CDR3 protein is CASITMLIVEEETQYF.

The chain couples TRBV7-2 to TRBJ2-3. Germline loops: CDR1 SGHTA, CDR2 FQGNSA. The CDR3 is 14 residues long. This chain's CDR3 is CASSLLGNPDTQYF. Looking up the rest from reference TRBV7-2 and TRBJ2-3 gives the full variable domain: GAGVSQSPSNKVTEKGKDVELRCDPISGHTALYWYRQSLGQGLEFLIYFQGNSAPDKSGLPSDRFSAERTGGSVSTLTIQRTQQEDSAVYLCASSLLGNPDTQYFGPGTRLTVL.

The rearrangement uses TRBV4-3 and TRBJ2-7; no DNA is available, so the TRBD1 call from TCRdb remains unchecked. Germline V CDR1 and CDR2: LGHNA, YSLEER. The CDR3 covers 13 residues. CDR3 region: CASSQGQGVEQYF.

The chain employs TRBV29-1 and TRBJ2-2; with no DNA, the TCRdb D assignment of TRBD1 cannot be verified. Germline CDR1 is SQVTM and CDR2 is ANQGSEA. This CDR3 is built from 14 residues. The CDR3 spells CSVEGARDTGELFF.

CDR3: CASTYVVSGNQPQHF. The chain links TRBV19 to TRBJ1-5. The germline V gene encodes CDR1 LNHDA and CDR2 SQIVND (reference sequence). The CDR3 loop spans 15 amino acids.

The J gene is TRBJ2-3, the V gene TRBV20-1; no DNA is available, so the TRBD2 call from TCRdb remains unchecked. Germline V gene data show CDR1 as DFQATT and CDR2 as SNEGSKA (reference sequence). The CDR3 runs 16 residues. CDR3 in amino acids: CSARNVWTSDTDTQYF.

The J gene is TRBJ2-1, the V gene TRBV25-1; the D call from TCRdb, TRBD1, cannot be confirmed without DNA. Germline V gene data show CDR1 as MGHDK and CDR2 as SYGVNS. The CDR3 spans 12 residues. The CDR3: CASSVGDMEQFF.

The V and J genes are TRBV12-3 or TRBV12-4 and TRBJ2-7. The CDR3 is made up of 15 amino acids. The CDR3 reads CASSQTQDYSDEQYF.

V usage is TRBV5-1 and J usage is TRBJ2-7. CDR1 is SGHRS, CDR2 YFSETQ, per germline. There are 13 residues in the CDR3. CDR3 residues: CASSLSSGYEQYF.

The rearrangement joins TRBV10-3 to TRBJ2-3; TCRdb's D gene call, TRBD2, goes unchecked for lack of DNA. The CDR3 consists of 17 residues. Germline CDR1 reads ENHRY; CDR2 reads SYGVKD. The CDR3 spells CAISEVLAGEITDTQYF.

The chain joins TRBV20-1 to TRBJ1-1; the D gene TCRdb calls, TRBD1, cannot be checked with no DNA. CDR1 and CDR2 (germline): DFQATT, SNEGSKA (reference sequence). CDR3 size: 16 residues. The CDR3 loop reads CSAINRERPLNTEAFF.

V is TRBV12-3 or TRBV12-4 and J is TRBJ2-3; without DNA, the TCRdb call of TRBD2 cannot be checked. CDR3 length: 15 residues. CDR3 residues: CASSPSGVPSDTQYF.

The rearrangement uses TRBV30 and TRBJ2-1; the TCRdb call, TRBD1, lacks DNA for checking. The CDR3 has 13 residues. Germline CDR1 GTSNPN, CDR2 SVGIG (reference sequence). CDR3 sequence: CASQEGDHNEQFF.

This CDR3 reads CASSLNRELNQPQHF. This chain connects TRBV12-3 or TRBV12-4 to TRBJ1-5. This CDR3 region has 15 residues.

The chain uses TRBV5-1 and TRBJ2-7; as DNA is missing, the TRBD1 call by TCRdb cannot be tested. CDR1 SGHRS and CDR2 YFSETQ come from the germline V gene. The CDR3 extends over 16 amino acids. The CDR3 loop is CASSFSSGTGAYEQYF.

This chain links TRBV20-1 with TRBJ1-2; TCRdb returns TRBD1, unconfirmable since there is no DNA. The CDR3 sequence is 13 residues long. CDR1 and CDR2 (germline): DFQATT, SNEGSKA (reference sequence). The CDR3: CSARVTDRPGYTF.

This rearrangement joins TRBV28 to TRBJ2-7. This CDR3 contains 12 residues. Germline CDR1 MDHEN, CDR2 SYDVKM. CDR3 protein: CASSLYFLEQYF.

The chain joins TRBV15 to TRBJ1-3; TCRdb gives TRBD1 as the D gene, but with no DNA this cannot be confirmed. The germline V gene has CDR1 LNHNV and CDR2 YYDKDF (reference sequence). This CDR3 has 16 amino acids. CDR3 region: CATSRRSGGSGNTIYF.

This sequence joins TRBV27 and TRBJ2-2; TCRdb outputs TRBD2, but without DNA this stays unchecked. This CDR3 comprises 14 residues. CDR1 is MNHEY, CDR2 SMNVEV, per germline (reference sequence). CDR3 in amino acids: CASSRTTYTGELFF.

The rearrangement joins TRBV29-1 to TRBJ2-7; there is no DNA to check the TCRdb D call of TRBD1. There are 14 residues in the CDR3. Per germline, CDR1 SQVTM and CDR2 ANQGSEA. Here the CDR3 reads CSVEDNRGSDEQYF.